These T cell receptor beta chains were read from a single sample in a study of Ad26.COV2.S vaccination and SARS-CoV-2 variants. Sequencing used immunoSEQ multiplex PCR; TCRdb keeps in-frame clones, though not all of them. Of some 640,000 clones listed, approximately 88% were seen once; the top ten hold approximately 1.5%. The material was peripheral blood, obtained in a trial of Ad26.COV2.S vaccine versus placebo. Every receptor here comes from a person between 18 and 59 years old who received the Ad26.COV2.S COVID-19 vaccine or a placebo. Both conserved end residues are part of each CDR3. D genes are given only for firm matches. For some rows the clone size is stated as once, few or many, or as a class when expanded; others skip it.

v_gene	d_gene	abundance	j_gene	CDR3aa	CDR3nt
TRBV10-3	TRBD2	.	TRBJ2-3	CAISGLAGVTDTQYF	TGTGCCATCAGTGGACTAGCGGGGGTCACAGATACGCAGTATTTT
TRBV6-5	.	.	TRBJ2-7	CASRGLGGSSYEQYF	TGTGCCAGCAGGGGCTTAGGGGGGAGCTCCTACGAGCAGTACTTC
TRBV11-3	TRBD1	.	TRBJ2-3	CASSFGQGETDTQYF	TGTGCCAGCAGCTTCGGTCAGGGGGAGACAGATACGCAGTATTTT
TRBV2	.	few	TRBJ1-2	CASSERTAPGTF	TGTGCCAGCAGTGAACGTACAGCTCCTGGGACCTTC
TRBV4-1	.	.	TRBJ2-3	CASSRSGTRGTDTQYF	TGCGCCAGCAGTCGGTCCGGGACAAGGGGCACAGATACGCAGTATTTT
TRBV19	.	once	TRBJ1-3	CASRRGNTIYF	TGTGCCAGTAGAAGGGGGAACACCATATATTTT
TRBV18	.	.	TRBJ2-7	CASSPGTSYEQYF	TGTGCCAGCTCACCGGGCACGTCCTACGAGCAGTACTTC
TRBV5-1	TRBD1	.	TRBJ1-6	CASRSGQGIYNSPLHF	TGCGCCAGCAGAAGTGGACAGGGTATTTATAATTCACCCCTCCACTTT
TRBV7-2	TRBD2	.	TRBJ2-2	CASSFSGAGTGELFF	TGTGCCAGCAGCTTTAGCGGGGCGGGCACCGGGGAGCTGTTTTTT
TRBV9	.	.	TRBJ2-3	CASSLNSDTQYF	TGTGCCAGCAGCCTTAACTCAGATACGCAGTATTTT
TRBV12-3/TRBV12-4	.	.	TRBJ1-2	CASSFSGYGYTF	TGTGCCAGCAGTTTTTCGGGATATGGCTACACCTTC
TRBV7-9	TRBD1	once	TRBJ1-5	CASSLAAGGNQPQHF	TGTGCCAGCAGCTTAGCGGCAGGGGGGAATCAGCCCCAGCATTTT
TRBV3-1/TRBV3-2	.	.	TRBJ2-1	CASSQAIDYNEQFF	TGTGCCAGCAGCCAAGCGATCGACTACAATGAGCAGTTCTTC
TRBV16	.	.	TRBJ1-5	CASSPGGDQPQHF	TGTGCCAGCAGCCCTGGGGGGGATCAGCCCCAGCATTTT
TRBV7-2	.	.	TRBJ2-5	CASSSLGTGETQYF	TGTGCCAGCAGCTCACTGGGGACTGGTGAGACCCAGTACTTC
TRBV14	.	.	TRBJ2-5	CASSPLTGEETQYF	TGTGCCAGCAGCCCCTTGACTGGGGAAGAGACCCAGTACTTC
TRBV6-6	.	.	TRBJ2-5	CASKTTGQETQYF	TGTGCCAGCAAGACGACGGGACAAGAGACCCAGTACTTC
TRBV10-1	TRBD2	.	TRBJ2-7	CASSEGSGGIYEQYF	TGCGCCAGCAGTGAGGGTAGCGGGGGGATCTACGAGCAGTACTTC
TRBV4-1	TRBD2	.	TRBJ2-6	CASSLVLPREDGGANVLTF	TGCGCCAGCAGCCTTGTGCTGCCTCGGGAGGATGGTGGGGCCAACGTCCTGACTTTC
TRBV20-1	.	.	TRBJ1-1	CSASNAMNTEAFF	TGCAGTGCTAGTAACGCAATGAACACTGAAGCTTTCTTT
TRBV25-1	.	.	TRBJ2-7	CASSLSYEQYF	TGTGCCAGCAGTCTTTCCTACGAGCAGTACTTC
TRBV18	.	.	TRBJ2-7	CASSHRDPEQYF	TGTGCCAGCTCACACAGGGACCCCGAGCAGTACTTC
TRBV9	.	.	TRBJ1-3	CASSVAGSSGNTIYF	TGTGCCAGCAGCGTAGCGGGCAGCTCTGGAAACACCATATATTTT
TRBV10-1	TRBD2	.	TRBJ2-2	CASRLGGTGELFF	TGCGCCAGCAGGTTGGGGGGGACCGGGGAGCTGTTTTTT
TRBV30	TRBD1	.	TRBJ1-6	CAWSTGGVYNSPLHF	TGTGCCTGGAGTACAGGGGGAGTTTATAATTCACCCCTCCACTTT
TRBV2	TRBD1	.	TRBJ2-2	CASSPGQANTGELFF	TGTGCCAGCAGTCCGGGACAGGCGAACACCGGGGAGCTGTTTTTT
TRBV7-4	TRBD2	.	TRBJ2-1	CASSPDIGLAGKNEQFF	TGTGCCAGCAGCCCCGACATCGGACTAGCGGGGAAAAATGAGCAGTTCTTC
TRBV2	.	.	TRBJ2-3	CATSEGRYTDTQYF	TGTGCCACCTCCGAGGGACGCTACACAGATACGCAGTATTTT
TRBV18	.	.	TRBJ2-3	CASSPTTDTQYF	TGTGCCAGCTCACCAACCACAGATACGCAGTATTTT
TRBV6-5	.	few	TRBJ2-2	CASTEANTGELFF	TGTGCCAGCACAGAGGCAAACACCGGGGAGCTGTTTTTT
TRBV18	.	once	TRBJ1-2	CASSQVGRDSLMGYTF	TGTGCCAGCTCACAAGTCGGGCGGGACTCTCTTATGGGCTACACCTTC